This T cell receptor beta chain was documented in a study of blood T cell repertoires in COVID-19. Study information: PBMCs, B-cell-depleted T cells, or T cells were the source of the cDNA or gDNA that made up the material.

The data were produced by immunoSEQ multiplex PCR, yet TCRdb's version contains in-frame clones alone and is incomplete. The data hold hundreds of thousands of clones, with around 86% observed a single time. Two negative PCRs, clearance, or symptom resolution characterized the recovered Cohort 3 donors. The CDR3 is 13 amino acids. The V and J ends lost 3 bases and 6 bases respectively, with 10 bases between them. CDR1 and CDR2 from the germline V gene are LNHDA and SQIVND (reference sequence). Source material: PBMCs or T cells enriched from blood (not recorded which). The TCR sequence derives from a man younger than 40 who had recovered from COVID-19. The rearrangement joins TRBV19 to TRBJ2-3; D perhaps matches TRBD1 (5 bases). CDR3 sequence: CASSIYGADTQYF. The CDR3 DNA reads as TGTGCCAGTAGTATTTATGGGGCCGATACGCAGTATTTT.